These T cell receptor beta chains were read from a single sample in a study of molecular identifiers for immune sequencing clone quantification. TCRdb fed the PCR reads into MiXCR, producing one record per CDR3 protein. The sample gives about 630,000 distinct CDR3 sequences, about 25% of which show up once; 0.7% to 0.95% is in the top ten. Sequenced sample: naive CD8+ T cells from blood, with Jurkat cell RNA spiked in. The receptor source for this set is a human donor in good health. Some libraries in this study had Jurkat cell RNA spiked in. Each CDR3 is given with its conserved first and last residue. A D gene is named only where the DNA matches it firmly. Expanded clones get a size class; other rows say once, few or many, or leave the size out.

J: TRBJ2-7; D: NA; length: 14; size: many; V: TRBV9; DNA: TGTGCCAGCAGCGCCGACCCATACTCCTACGAGCAGTACTTC; CDR3: CASSADPYSYEQYF
J: TRBJ1-1; D: NA; length: 16; size: NA; V: TRBV7-2; DNA: TGTGCCAGCAGCCCGGCGGGGCGCGCCCCGGGCACTGCAGCTTTCTTT; CDR3: CASSPAGRAPGTAAFF
J: TRBJ2-7; D: NA; length: 13; size: many; V: TRBV4-1; DNA: TGCGCCAGCAGCCAGGCAGGGTGGTACGAGCAGTACTTC; CDR3: CASSQAGWYEQYF
J: TRBJ1-1; D: NA; length: 12; size: many; V: TRBV30; DNA: TGTGCCTGGAGTGTAACGAACACTGAAGCTTTCTTT; CDR3: CAWSVTNTEAFF
J: TRBJ2-7; D: NA; length: 14; size: many; V: TRBV4-1; DNA: TGCGCCAGCAGCGGGGAGATGAACAGGGCCGAGCAGTACTTC; CDR3: CASSGEMNRAEQYF
J: TRBJ2-3; D: NA; length: 17; size: few; V: TRBV3-1; DNA: TGTGCCAGCAGCCAAGATTTCAGCGGCCGTAGCACAGATACGCAGTATTTT; CDR3: CASSQDFSGRSTDTQYF
J: TRBJ2-3; D: TRBD2; length: 17; size: once; V: TRBV3-1; DNA: TGTGCCAGCAGCCATCTAGGACTAGCGGGAAACACAGATACGCAGTATTTT; CDR3: CASSHLGLAGNTDTQYF
J: TRBJ1-6; D: TRBD1; length: 16; size: few; V: TRBV11-2; DNA: TGTGCCAGCAGCCCGAGACAGGGTCTATATAATTCACCCCTCCACTTT; CDR3: CASSPRQGLYNSPLHF
J: TRBJ2-7; D: TRBD2; length: 15; size: NA; V: TRBV6-5; DNA: TGTGCCTGCAGTTACGGGTTGGCGGGAGCTCTTGAGCAGTACTTC; CDR3: CACSYGLAGALEQYF
J: TRBJ1-3; D: NA; length: 16; size: few; V: TRBV12-5; DNA: TGTGCTAGTGGTTTGTACCCAGGGAGCTCTGGAAACACCATATATTTT; CDR3: CASGLYPGSSGNTIYF
J: TRBJ2-7; D: NA; length: 12; size: NA; V: TRBV7-6; DNA: TGTGCCAGCAGGGCCTCAGGGTCCGAGCAGTACTTC; CDR3: CASRASGSEQYF